The rows below give T cell receptor beta chains drawn from one sample of a study of cytomegalovirus exposure and HLA in healthy donors. TCRdb's copy holds only in-frame clones and misses some; the assay was immunoSEQ multiplex PCR. This repertoire shows around 250,000 clones, approximately 81% found once; its top ten account for about 7.3%. Material: PBMCs. Receptor source: a woman aged 55-70 years in good health and CMV-seropositive. Each CDR3 is given with its conserved first and last residue. A D gene is named only where the DNA matches it firmly. Some rows have no size entry. The others give once, few or many, or a class for an expanded clone.

CASSDPRGLYNEQFF,TGTGCCAGCAGTGATCCGAGGGGGCTTTACAATGAGCAGTTCTTC,NA,TRBJ2-1,TRBD1,TRBV25-1
CASSLAGDSNQPQHF,TGTGCCAGCAGCTTAGCAGGGGATAGCAATCAGCCCCAGCATTTT,once,TRBJ1-5,NA,TRBV7-2
CASSPQGLGNTIYF,TGTGCCAGCAGCCCCCAGGGATTGGGAAACACCATATATTTT,NA,TRBJ1-3,NA,TRBV11-2
CASSQERRSSGNTIYF,TGTGCCAGCAGCCAAGAGCGGCGGAGCTCTGGAAACACCATATATTTT,NA,TRBJ1-3,NA,TRBV4-2
CASRDWDYGYTF,TGTGCCAGTAGGGACTGGGACTATGGCTACACCTTC,few,TRBJ1-2,NA,TRBV19
CASSSGQGRNTEAFF,TGCGCCAGCAGCTCCGGACAGGGTAGGAACACTGAAGCTTTCTTT,NA,TRBJ1-1,TRBD1,TRBV5-1
CASSRQVTDQETQYF,TGTGCCAGCAGTCGCCAAGTGACAGATCAAGAGACCCAGTACTTC,NA,TRBJ2-5,NA,TRBV7-6
CASSPLTGGSYEQYF,TGTGCCAGCAGTCCACTTACGGGGGGCTCCTACGAGCAGTACTTC,NA,TRBJ2-7,TRBD2,TRBV28
CAILAKETSGHEQFF,TGTGCCATCCTTGCCAAGGAGACTAGCGGTCATGAGCAGTTCTTC,NA,TRBJ2-1,TRBD2,TRBV10-3
CAIGGESQETQYF,TGTGCCATTGGTGGGGAGTCCCAAGAGACCCAGTACTTC,NA,TRBJ2-5,NA,TRBV10-3
CASSWTSGSTLTYNEQFF,TGTGCCAGCAGTTGGACTAGCGGGAGTACCCTTACCTACAATGAGCAGTTCTTC,NA,TRBJ2-1,TRBD2,TRBV2
CASSLGYTGLQGYTF,TGTGCCAGCAGCTTAGGCTATACAGGGCTTCAAGGCTACACCTTC,NA,TRBJ1-2,NA,TRBV7-2
CASSLRQGNTEAFF,TGCGCCAGCAGCCTGCGACAAGGGAACACTGAAGCTTTCTTT,few,TRBJ1-1,NA,TRBV5-1
CASIEVSYEQYF,TGTGCCAGCATAGAAGTTTCCTACGAGCAGTACTTC,NA,TRBJ2-7,NA,TRBV2
CASSEEGYQPQHF,TGCGCCAGCAGCGAGGAGGGCTATCAGCCCCAGCATTTT,NA,TRBJ1-5,NA,TRBV5-1
CASSGGGAGNQPQHF,TGTGCCAGCAGTGGGGGAGGGGCGGGCAATCAGCCCCAGCATTTT,NA,TRBJ1-5,NA,TRBV6-1
CATRDRRNTEAFF,TGTGCCACCCGGGACAGGAGGAACACTGAAGCTTTCTTT,NA,TRBJ1-1,TRBD1,TRBV19
CASNSGQGSTGELFF,TGTGCCAGTAACTCGGGACAGGGGTCCACCGGGGAGCTGTTTTTT,NA,TRBJ2-2,TRBD1,TRBV19
CASSPSAGERYEQYF,TGTGCCAGCTCACCCTCTGCCGGGGAGCGCTACGAGCAGTACTTC,NA,TRBJ2-7,NA,TRBV18
CAWNLGGNYGYTF,TGTGCCTGGAATCTCGGGGGGAACTATGGCTACACCTTC,few,TRBJ1-2,NA,TRBV30
CASSYLAGTSTDTQYF,TGTGCCAGCAGCTACCTGGCGGGGACCAGCACAGATACGCAGTATTTT,NA,TRBJ2-3,NA,TRBV7-9
CASSLSGAHNQPQHF,TGTGCCAGCAGCTTGAGTGGGGCCCATAATCAGCCCCAGCATTTT,NA,TRBJ1-5,NA,TRBV7-9
CATSNNYEQYF,TGTGCCACCAGCAACAACTACGAGCAGTACTTC,NA,TRBJ2-7,NA,TRBV15
CASSPINWTPAKDTQYF,TGTGCCAGCAGCCCCATAAACTGGACTCCGGCGAAGGATACGCAGTATTTT,NA,TRBJ2-3,NA,TRBV28
CASSSPGEQFF,TGTGCCAGCAGCTCCCCCGGTGAGCAGTTCTTC,NA,TRBJ2-1,NA,TRBV7-9
CASIGTGGNEQYF,TGTGCCAGCATTGGGACAGGGGGCAACGAGCAGTACTTC,NA,TRBJ2-7,TRBD1,TRBV28
CASSDPGQGVEKLFF,TGCGCCAGCAGTGACCCTGGACAGGGGGTCGAAAAACTGTTTTTT,NA,TRBJ1-4,TRBD1,TRBV10-1
CASSLDNNNEQFF,TGCGCCAGCAGCTTGGACAACAACAATGAGCAGTTCTTC,NA,TRBJ2-1,NA,TRBV5-1
CASSFPRQGNTGELFF,TGTGCCAGCAGCTTTCCGCGCCAGGGGAACACCGGGGAGCTGTTTTTT,NA,TRBJ2-2,NA,TRBV7-3
CASNRAGGSSYEQYF,TGTGCCAGCAATAGGGCAGGGGGTAGTTCCTACGAGCAGTACTTC,NA,TRBJ2-7,TRBD1,TRBV6-1
CASTSFYEQYF,TGTGCCAGCACAAGCTTCTACGAGCAGTACTTC,NA,TRBJ2-7,NA,TRBV2
CASSTGDFQETQYF,TGTGCCAGCAGCACAGGGGACTTCCAAGAGACCCAGTACTTC,NA,TRBJ2-5,NA,TRBV25-1
CASSLEGLAGETQYF,TGCGCCAGCAGCTTGGAAGGACTAGCGGGTGAGACCCAGTACTTC,NA,TRBJ2-5,TRBD2,TRBV5-1
CASSLAKSNEQFF,TGTGCCAGCAGTTTAGCTAAAAGCAATGAGCAGTTCTTC,NA,TRBJ2-1,NA,TRBV28
CASSEASGINSYEQYF,TGCGCCAGCAGTGAAGCAAGCGGGATTAATTCCTACGAGCAGTACTTC,NA,TRBJ2-7,TRBD2,TRBV10-1
CASSLGIGTSASDTQYF,TGTGCCAGCAGCTTAGGTATCGGGACTAGCGCCTCAGATACGCAGTATTTT,NA,TRBJ2-3,TRBD2,TRBV5-4
CASSEAIQGYEIEQYF,TGTGCCAGCAGTGAAGCGATACAGGGGTATGAAATCGAGCAGTACTTC,NA,TRBJ2-7,TRBD1,TRBV6-1
CASSYGPRKNNEQFF,TGTGCCAGCAGTTACGGGCCTCGGAAGAACAATGAGCAGTTCTTC,NA,TRBJ2-1,NA,TRBV6-5
CASSPLRTGRQPQHF,TGTGCCAGCAGTCCCCTCAGGACAGGTAGGCAGCCCCAGCATTTT,few,TRBJ1-5,TRBD1,TRBV6-5
CASSQDYSNYGYTF,TGCGCCAGCAGCCAAGATTACAGCAACTATGGCTACACCTTC,NA,TRBJ1-2,NA,TRBV4-1
CASRNRGKTNYGYTF,TGTGCCAGTAGAAATAGGGGCAAAACCAACTATGGCTACACCTTC,few,TRBJ1-2,NA,TRBV19
CASSVGQAGYTF,TGTGCCAGCAGCGTTGGACAGGCTGGCTACACCTTC,NA,TRBJ1-2,TRBD1,TRBV5-4
CASSQGGGKGEQYF,TGCGCCAGCAGCCAAGGAGGCGGGAAAGGTGAGCAGTACTTC,NA,TRBJ2-7,NA,TRBV4-1
CASSLGTAPNEKLFF,TGCGCCAGCAGCTTGGGGACAGCTCCTAATGAAAAACTGTTTTTT,NA,TRBJ1-4,NA,TRBV5-1
CASSARQVNQPQHF,TGTGCCAGCAGCGCGAGACAGGTGAATCAGCCCCAGCATTTT,once,TRBJ1-5,NA,TRBV2
CASSLGARETQYF,TGCGCCAGCAGCTTGGGGGCCAGGGAGACCCAGTACTTC,NA,TRBJ2-5,NA,TRBV5-1
CASSLILQGGEGYTF,TGTGCCAGCAGCTTGATCCTACAGGGGGGTGAGGGCTACACCTTC,NA,TRBJ1-2,TRBD1,TRBV5-4
CASSTGTSGYEQYF,TGCGCCAGCAGCACCGGGACTAGCGGCTACGAGCAGTACTTC,NA,TRBJ2-7,TRBD2,TRBV5-1
CASAGQGQETQYF,TGCGCCAGCGCCGGACAGGGCCAAGAGACCCAGTACTTC,NA,TRBJ2-5,TRBD1,TRBV23-1
CASSSTGSSGNTIYF,TGTGCCAGCAGTTCGACAGGTTCCTCTGGAAACACCATATATTTT,NA,TRBJ1-3,NA,TRBV28
CASSPRSSGGYNEQFF,TGTGCCAGTAGTCCTCGGTCTAGCGGAGGGTACAATGAGCAGTTCTTC,NA,TRBJ2-1,TRBD2,TRBV19
CASSPQTGTYGYTF,TGTGCCAGCAGTCCACAGACAGGGACCTATGGCTACACCTTC,NA,TRBJ1-2,TRBD1,TRBV6-5
CASSLGTLLGRNIQYF,TGTGCCAGCAGCTTAGGGACTCTCCTCGGGAGGAACATTCAGTACTTC,once,TRBJ2-4,TRBD2,TRBV11-2